The clone carrying this TCR beta chain was picked up many times. The sample is drawn from a study of spatial heterogeneity in lung cancer. The wider study: Raw sequencing reads included, on average, more than eight appearances of each unique TCR and UMI combination.

The CDR3 has 14 amino acids. Trimming took off 4 bases at V and 5 bases at J, with 13 bases between the two ends. Germline-derived CDR1 and CDR2 are MDHEN and SYDVKM. One entry per CDR3 protein results from TCRdb running MiXCR on the 5' RACE reads. The sample shows about 39,000 distinct CDR3 sequences, approximately 3% of them seen only once. Time point reported: sample taken at primary tumor resection. A total of approximately 77 untreated early-stage non-small cell lung cancer patients served as donors. No cells were sorted before sequencing. The whole RNA sequenced was extracted from tumor, nontumor lung or frozen PBMC.

The TCR was taken from a male donor with early-stage non-small cell lung cancer. V usage is TRBV28 and J usage is TRBJ2-3; no firm D call. The material sequenced was normal lung tissue next to the tumor, taken at surgery. This CDR3 is CASSSGPLGDTQYF. The CDR3 DNA reads as TGTGCCAGCAGTTCCGGACCCTTGGGAGATACGCAGTATTTT.